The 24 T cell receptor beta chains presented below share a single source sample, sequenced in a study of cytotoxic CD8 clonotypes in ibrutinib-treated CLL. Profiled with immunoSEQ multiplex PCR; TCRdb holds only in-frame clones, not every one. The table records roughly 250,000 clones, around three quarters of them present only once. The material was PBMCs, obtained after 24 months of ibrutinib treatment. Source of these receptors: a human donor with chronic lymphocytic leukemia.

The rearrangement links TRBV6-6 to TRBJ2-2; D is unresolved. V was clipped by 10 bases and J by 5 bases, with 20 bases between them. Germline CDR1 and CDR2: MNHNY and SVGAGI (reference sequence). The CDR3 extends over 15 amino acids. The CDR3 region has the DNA TGTGCCACCGAGATGATGAGATCCGGGACCGGGGAGCTGTTTTTT. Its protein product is CATEMMRSGTGELFF.

CDR3 region: CAWDTGIGEQYF. The CDR3 nucleotides read TGTGCCTGGGACACAGGGATTGGAGAGCAGTACTTC. The rearrangement uses TRBV30 and TRBJ2-7; a possible D gene is TRBD1 (6 bases). The V gene lost 5 bases and the J gene lost 7 bases, with 15 bases spanning the gap. The length of the CDR3 is 12 residues. The germline V gene encodes CDR1 GTSNPN and CDR2 SVGIG (reference sequence).

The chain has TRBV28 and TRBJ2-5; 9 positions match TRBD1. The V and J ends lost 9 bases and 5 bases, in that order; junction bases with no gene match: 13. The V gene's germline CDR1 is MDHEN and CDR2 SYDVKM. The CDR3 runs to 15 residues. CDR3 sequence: CASTTSRGTGETQYF. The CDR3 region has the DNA TGTGCCAGTACCACGTCCAGGGGGACAGGGGAGACCCAGTACTTC. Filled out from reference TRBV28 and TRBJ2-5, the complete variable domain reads DVKVTQSSRYLVKRTGEKVFLECVQDMDHENMFWYRQDPGLGLRLIYFSYDVKMKEKGDIPEGYSVSREKKERFSLILESASTNQTSMYLCASTTSRGTGETQYFGPGTRLLVL.

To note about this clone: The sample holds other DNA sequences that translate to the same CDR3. The CDR3 region is CASSVEGGEQYF. CDR3 nucleotides: TGTGCCAGCAGCGTAGAGGGAGGCGAGCAGTACTTC. The chain joins TRBV9 to TRBJ2-7; weak D call: TRBD2 (6 bases). The CDR3 is 12 residues long. Trimming removed 0 bases at V and 6 bases at J, with 7 bases between. Germline-derived CDR1 and CDR2 are SGDLS and YYNGEE.

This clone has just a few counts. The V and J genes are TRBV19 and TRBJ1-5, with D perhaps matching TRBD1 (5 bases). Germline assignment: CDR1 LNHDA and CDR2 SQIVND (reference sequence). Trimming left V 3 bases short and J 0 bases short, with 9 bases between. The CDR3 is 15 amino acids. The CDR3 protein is CASSIRDGSNQPQHF. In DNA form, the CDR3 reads TGTGCCAGTAGTATTAGGGACGGTAGCAATCAGCCCCAGCATTTT. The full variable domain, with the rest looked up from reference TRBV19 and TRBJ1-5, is DGGITQSPKYLFRKEGQNVTLSCEQNLNHDAMYWYRQDPGQGLRLIYYSQIVNDFQKGDIAEGYSVSREKKESFPLTVTSAQKNPTAFYLCASSIRDGSNQPQHFGDGTRLSIL.

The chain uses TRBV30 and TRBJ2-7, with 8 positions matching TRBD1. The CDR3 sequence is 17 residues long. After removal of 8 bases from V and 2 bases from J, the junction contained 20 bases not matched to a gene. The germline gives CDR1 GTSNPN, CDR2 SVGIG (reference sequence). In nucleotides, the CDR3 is TGTGCCCATTCGCGGGCCAGGGGGCTTGGGGGAGCCTACGAGCAGTACTTC. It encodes CAHSRARGLGGAYEQYF.

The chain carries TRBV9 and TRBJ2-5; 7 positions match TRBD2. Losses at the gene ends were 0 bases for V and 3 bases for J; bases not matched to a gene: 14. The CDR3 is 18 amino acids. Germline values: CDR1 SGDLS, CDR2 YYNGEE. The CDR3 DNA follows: TGTGCCAGCAGCGTAGGTGGTAGCGGGCTAGGATCTAAAGAGACCCAGTACTTC. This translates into CASSVGGSGLGSKETQYF.

CDR3 loop: CASSPQTGRYEQYF. In DNA, the CDR3 is TGTGCCAGCAGCCCCCAGACAGGGCGCTACGAGCAGTACTTC. The chain uses TRBV7-9 and TRBJ2-7, with 7 bases aligning to TRBD1. Trimming at V came to 5 bases and at J to 3 bases, leaving 7 bases not matched to a gene. The CDR3 contains 14 residues. Germline V gives CDR1 SEHNR, CDR2 FQNEAQ (reference sequence).

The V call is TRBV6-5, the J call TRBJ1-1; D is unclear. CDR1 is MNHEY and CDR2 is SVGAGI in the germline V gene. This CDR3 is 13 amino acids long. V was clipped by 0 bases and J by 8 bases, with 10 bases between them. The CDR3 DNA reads TGTGCCAGCAGTTACTCCAAACAGACCGAAGCTTTCTTT. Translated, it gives CASSYSKQTEAFF.

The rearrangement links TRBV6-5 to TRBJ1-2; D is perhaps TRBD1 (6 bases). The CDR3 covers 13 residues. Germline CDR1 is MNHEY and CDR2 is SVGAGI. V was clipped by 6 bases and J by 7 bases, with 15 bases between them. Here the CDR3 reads CASRQTGPGGYTF. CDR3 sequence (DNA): TGTGCCAGCAGGCAAACAGGGCCCGGTGGCTACACCTTC.

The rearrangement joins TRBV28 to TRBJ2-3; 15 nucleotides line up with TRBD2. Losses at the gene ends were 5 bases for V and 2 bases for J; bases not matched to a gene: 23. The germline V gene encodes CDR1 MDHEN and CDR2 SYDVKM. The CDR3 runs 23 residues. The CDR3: CASSPDGLAGGVTRRLTTDTQYF. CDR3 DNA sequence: TGTGCCAGCAGTCCCGACGGACTAGCGGGAGGGGTCACACGCCGACTTACCACAGATACGCAGTATTTT.

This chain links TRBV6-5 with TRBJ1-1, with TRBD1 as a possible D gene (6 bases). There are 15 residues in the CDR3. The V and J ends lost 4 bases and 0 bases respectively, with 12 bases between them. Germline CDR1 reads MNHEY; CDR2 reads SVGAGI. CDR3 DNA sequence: TGTGCCAGCAGTTTCGGACAGTTCATGAACACTGAAGCTTTCTTT. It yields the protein CASSFGQFMNTEAFF.

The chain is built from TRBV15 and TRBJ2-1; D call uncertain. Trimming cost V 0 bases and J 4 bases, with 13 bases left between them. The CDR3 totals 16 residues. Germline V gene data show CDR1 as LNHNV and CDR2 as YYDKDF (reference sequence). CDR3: CATSRDNAGSYNEQFF. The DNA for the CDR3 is TGTGCCACCAGCAGAGATAACGCTGGATCTTACAATGAGCAGTTCTTC.

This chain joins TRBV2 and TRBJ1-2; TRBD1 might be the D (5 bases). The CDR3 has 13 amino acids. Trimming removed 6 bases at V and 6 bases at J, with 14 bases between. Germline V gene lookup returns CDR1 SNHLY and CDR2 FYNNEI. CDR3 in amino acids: CASRALWGDGYTF. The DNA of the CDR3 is TGTGCCAGCAGAGCATTGTGGGGGGATGGCTACACCTTC.

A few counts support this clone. The CDR3 reads CASSLQTGLNVQPQHF. The CDR3 DNA sequence: TGTGCCAGCAGTTTACAGACAGGGTTAAATGTTCAGCCCCAGCATTTT. J is TRBJ1-5 and V is TRBV28; 7 bases align to TRBD1. The CDR3 length is 16 residues. The V gene end was trimmed by 2 bases and the J gene end by 6 bases; junction bases not matched to a gene: 10. The germline gives CDR1 MDHEN, CDR2 SYDVKM.

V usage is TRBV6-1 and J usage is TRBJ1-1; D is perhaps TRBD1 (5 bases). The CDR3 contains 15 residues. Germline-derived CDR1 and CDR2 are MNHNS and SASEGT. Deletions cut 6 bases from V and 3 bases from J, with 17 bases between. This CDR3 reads CASSDPAVGDTEAFF. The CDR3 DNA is TGTGCCAGCAGCGACCCAGCGGTGGGGGACACTGAAGCTTTCTTT.

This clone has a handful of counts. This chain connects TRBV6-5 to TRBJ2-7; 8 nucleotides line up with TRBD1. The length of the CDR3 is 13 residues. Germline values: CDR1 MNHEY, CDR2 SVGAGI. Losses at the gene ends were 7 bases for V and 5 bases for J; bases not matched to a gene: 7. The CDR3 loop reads CASTQGALDEQYF. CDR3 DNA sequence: TGTGCCAGCACTCAGGGGGCTTTAGACGAGCAGTACTTC.

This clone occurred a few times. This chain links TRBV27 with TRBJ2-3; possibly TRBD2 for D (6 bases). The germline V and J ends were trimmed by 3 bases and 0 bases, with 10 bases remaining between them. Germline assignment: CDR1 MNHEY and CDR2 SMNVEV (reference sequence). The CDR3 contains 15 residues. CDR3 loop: CASSFMGTSTDTQYF. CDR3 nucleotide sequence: TGTGCCAGCAGTTTTATGGGGACTAGCACAGATACGCAGTATTTT.

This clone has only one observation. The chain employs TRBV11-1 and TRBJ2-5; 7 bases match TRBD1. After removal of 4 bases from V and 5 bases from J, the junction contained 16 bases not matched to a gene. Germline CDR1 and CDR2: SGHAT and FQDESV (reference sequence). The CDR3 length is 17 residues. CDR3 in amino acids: CASSSGIRQGEGETQYF. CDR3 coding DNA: TGTGCCAGCAGCTCAGGAATTAGACAGGGAGAGGGGGAGACCCAGTACTTC.

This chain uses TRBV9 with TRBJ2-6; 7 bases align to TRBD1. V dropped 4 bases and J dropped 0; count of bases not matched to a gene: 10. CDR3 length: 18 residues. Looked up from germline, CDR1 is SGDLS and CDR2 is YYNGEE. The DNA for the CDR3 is TGTGCCAGCAGCCTAAACCGGGACAGTATCTCTGGGGCCAACGTCCTGACTTTC. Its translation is CASSLNRDSISGANVLTF.

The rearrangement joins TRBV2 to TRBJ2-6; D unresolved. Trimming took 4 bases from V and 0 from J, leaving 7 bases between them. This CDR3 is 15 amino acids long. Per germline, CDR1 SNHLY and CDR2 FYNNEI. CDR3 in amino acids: CASSGPNSGANVLTF. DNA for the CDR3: TGTGCCAGCAGTGGGCCCAACTCTGGGGCCAACGTCCTGACTTTC.

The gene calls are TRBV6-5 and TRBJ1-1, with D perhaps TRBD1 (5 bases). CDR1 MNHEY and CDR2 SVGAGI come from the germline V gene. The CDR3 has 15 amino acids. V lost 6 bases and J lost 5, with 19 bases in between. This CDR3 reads CASSNGQGSGTEAFF. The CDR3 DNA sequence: TGTGCCAGCAGCAACGGTCAGGGCAGTGGAACTGAAGCTTTCTTT.

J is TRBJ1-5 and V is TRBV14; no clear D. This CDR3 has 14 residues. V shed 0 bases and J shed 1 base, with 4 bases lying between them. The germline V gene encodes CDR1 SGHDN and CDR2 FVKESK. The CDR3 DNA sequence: TGTGCCAGCAGCCAAGAGGGGAGCAATCAGCCCCAGCATTTT. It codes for CASSQEGSNQPQHF.

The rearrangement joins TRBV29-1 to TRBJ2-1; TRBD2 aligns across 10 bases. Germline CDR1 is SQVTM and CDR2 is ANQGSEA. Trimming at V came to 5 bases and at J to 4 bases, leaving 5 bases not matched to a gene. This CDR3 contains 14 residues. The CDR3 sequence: CSVRTSGTYNEQFF. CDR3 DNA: TGCAGCGTTCGGACTAGCGGTACTTACAATGAGCAGTTCTTC.